Included here is one TCR beta chain sequence, with context. This sample stems from a study of blood T cell repertoires in COVID-19. The overall study: The study drew acute and convalescent COVID-19 samples from the United States, Italy and Spain. Sources were T cells, B-cell-depleted T cells, or PBMCs; the material itself was cDNA or gDNA.

There are 16 residues in the CDR3. The V end lost 1 base, the J end lost 0 bases, and 12 bases lay between the germline ends. The germline gives CDR1 PRHDT, CDR2 FYEKMQ (reference sequence). TCRdb keeps only in-frame clones here, not all; method: immunoSEQ multiplex PCR. This table holds 93,000 or so clones, around four fifths found once. This sequence joins TRBV13 and TRBJ1-2, with D possibly being TRBD1 (5 bases). The specimen was peripheral blood. The clonotype comes from a human donor in a cohort sampled during active COVID-19. CDR3 nucleotides: TGTGCCAGCAGCTTAGTTCGCATCAGGGCTAACTATGGCTACACCTTC. It encodes CASSLVRIRANYGYTF.